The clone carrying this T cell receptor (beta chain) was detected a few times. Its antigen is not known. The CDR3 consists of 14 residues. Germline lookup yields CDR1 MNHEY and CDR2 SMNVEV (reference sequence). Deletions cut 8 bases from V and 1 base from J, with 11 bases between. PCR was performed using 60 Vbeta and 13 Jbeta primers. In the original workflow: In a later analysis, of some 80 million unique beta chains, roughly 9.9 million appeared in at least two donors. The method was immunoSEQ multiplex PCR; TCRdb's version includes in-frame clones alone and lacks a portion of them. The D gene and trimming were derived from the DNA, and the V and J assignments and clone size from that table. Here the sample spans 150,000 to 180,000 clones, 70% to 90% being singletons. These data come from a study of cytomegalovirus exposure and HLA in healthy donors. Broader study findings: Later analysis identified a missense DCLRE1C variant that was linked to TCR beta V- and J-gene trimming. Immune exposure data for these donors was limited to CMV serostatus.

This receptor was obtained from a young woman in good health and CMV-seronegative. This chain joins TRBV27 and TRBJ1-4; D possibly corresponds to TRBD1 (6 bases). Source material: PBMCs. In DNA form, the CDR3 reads TGTGCCAGCTGCCTGACAGGAACTAATGAAAAACTGTTTTTT. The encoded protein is CASCLTGTNEKLFF.